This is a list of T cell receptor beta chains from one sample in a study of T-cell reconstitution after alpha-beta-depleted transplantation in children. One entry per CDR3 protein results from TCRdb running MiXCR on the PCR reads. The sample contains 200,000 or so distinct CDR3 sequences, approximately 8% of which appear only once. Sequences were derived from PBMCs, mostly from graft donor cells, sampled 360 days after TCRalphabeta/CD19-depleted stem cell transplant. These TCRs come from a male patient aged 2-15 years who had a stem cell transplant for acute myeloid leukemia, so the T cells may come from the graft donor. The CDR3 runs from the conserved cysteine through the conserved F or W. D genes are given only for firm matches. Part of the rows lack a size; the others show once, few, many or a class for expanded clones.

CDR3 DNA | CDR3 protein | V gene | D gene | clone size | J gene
TGCGCCAGCAGTTCAGAACGAGCGGGAGTGAGAGAGACCCAGTACTTC | CASSSERAGVRETQYF | TRBV5-1 | TRBD2 | few | TRBJ2-5
TGTGCCAGCAGCCCCGTAGCGGGGGGGTCCACAGATACGCAGTATTTT | CASSPVAGGSTDTQYF | TRBV7-2 | TRBD2 | . | TRBJ2-3
TGTGCCAGCAGCTTGGGGTTCCGGTGGACCCAGTACTTC | CASSLGFRWTQYF | TRBV7-9 | . | many | TRBJ2-5
TGCGCCAGCAGCTTGGGGACTAGCGGGAGGCGCTCTTTTTACAATGAGCAGTTCTTC | CASSLGTSGRRSFYNEQFF | TRBV5-1 | TRBD2 | many | TRBJ2-1
TGTGCCAGCAGTTACAGGGCCTCTAACTATGGCTACACCTTC | CASSYRASNYGYTF | TRBV12-3/TRBV12-4 | . | many | TRBJ1-2
TGTGCCAGCAGTTTTGGACGGTTGGCCCCCGGAGAGACCCAGTACTTC | CASSFGRLAPGETQYF | TRBV12-3/TRBV12-4 | . | many | TRBJ2-5
TGTGCCAGCAAGCGGGGAGGGGAGACCCAGTACTTC | CASKRGGETQYF | TRBV12-3/TRBV12-4 | TRBD2 | few | TRBJ2-5
TGTGCCAGCAGCCAGGGACAGTCATACAATGAGCAGTTCTTC | CASSQGQSYNEQFF | TRBV4-2 | TRBD1 | many | TRBJ2-1
TGCGCCAGCAGCTTCCAGGGTTTTCAAGAGACCCAGTACTTC | CASSFQGFQETQYF | TRBV5-1 | . | . | TRBJ2-5
TGCGCCAGCAGCTCCGGGACAGGGACCTTCTACGAGCAGTACTTC | CASSSGTGTFYEQYF | TRBV5-1 | TRBD1 | few | TRBJ2-7
TGCGCCAGCAGCTCCTCTGGGATGGTATACAATGAGCAGTTCTTC | CASSSSGMVYNEQFF | TRBV5-1 | . | . | TRBJ2-1
TGTGCCAGCAGTCGGGGAAAACACAGCACAGATACGCAGTATTTT | CASSRGKHSTDTQYF | TRBV7-9 | . | few | TRBJ2-3
TGCGCCAGCAGCCAAGACAGGGGGGTGGGTCCCCTGGGCACTGAAGCTTTCTTT | CASSQDRGVGPLGTEAFF | TRBV4-1 | TRBD1 | few | TRBJ1-1
TGTGCCAGCAGCTTAGCTGTACTAGCGGGAATTGAGCAGTTCTTC | CASSLAVLAGIEQFF | TRBV7-2 | TRBD2 | many | TRBJ2-1
TGTGCCAGCAGTTCGTATCCGTATAACACTGAAGCTTTCTTT | CASSSYPYNTEAFF | TRBV27 | . | many | TRBJ1-1
TGTGCCAGCAGCGATAGGTCACTAGCGGGTTTAGCCGGGGAGCTGTTTTTT | CASSDRSLAGLAGELFF | TRBV9 | TRBD2 | many | TRBJ2-2
TGCAGTGCTCCTCAGGTCGGGGTTTGGGAGACCCAGTACTTC | CSAPQVGVWETQYF | TRBV20-1 | . | . | TRBJ2-5
TGTGCTAGTGGTTTGGTACGGGGGTCCAAAGCTTTCTTT | CASGLVRGSKAFF | TRBV12-5 | . | few | TRBJ1-1
TGTGCCAGCACCCAGACTAGCGTGGACACCGGGGAGCTGTTTTTT | CASTQTSVDTGELFF | TRBV6-2/TRBV6-3 | TRBD2 | many | TRBJ2-2
TGCGCCAGCAGCCAAGATCCGGGACTAGCGGGGAAAGAGACCCAGTACTTC | CASSQDPGLAGKETQYF | TRBV4-1 | TRBD2 | . | TRBJ2-5
TGCAGTGCTAGAGATCCCCGGCTAGCGCAAACAGATACGCAGTATTTT | CSARDPRLAQTDTQYF | TRBV20-1 | . | many | TRBJ2-3
TGCAGCCCAAGGAAAGGAGTCAATCAGCCCCAGCATTTT | CSPRKGVNQPQHF | TRBV29-1 | . | . | TRBJ1-5
TGTGCCAGCAGCCCCTGGACAGCCTACACAGATACGCAGTATTTT | CASSPWTAYTDTQYF | TRBV7-9 | . | many | TRBJ2-3
TGCGCCAGCAGCTTGGCCCATACAGGGGCGGGAGGAGATACGCAGTATTTT | CASSLAHTGAGGDTQYF | TRBV5-1 | . | few | TRBJ2-3
TGCGCCAGCAGCTTGAGGGGGGAATCTTACAATGAGCAGTTCTTC | CASSLRGESYNEQFF | TRBV5-1 | . | many | TRBJ2-1
TGCAGCGTTGAGACTAGAAGCTACGAGCAGTACTTC | CSVETRSYEQYF | TRBV29-1 | . | few | TRBJ2-7
TGTGCCAGTAAAGTTGCGGACAGGAACATAATCTATGGCTACACCTTC | CASKVADRNIIYGYTF | TRBV19 | TRBD1 | few | TRBJ1-2
TGCGCCAGCAGCTTACAAGACTTGAAAAACATTCAGTACTTC | CASSLQDLKNIQYF | TRBV5-1 | . | many | TRBJ2-4
TGTGCCAGCAGTTACGGAGGACAGGGGCTATGGGGCTACACCTTC | CASSYGGQGLWGYTF | TRBV6-5 | TRBD1 | . | TRBJ1-2
TGCGCCAGCAGCTTGTCAGGGAACGGAAACACCATATATTTT | CASSLSGNGNTIYF | TRBV5-1 | . | many | TRBJ1-3
TGCGCCAGCAGCTTATCAGGGGGTGACTACGAGCAGTACTTC | CASSLSGGDYEQYF | TRBV5-1 | TRBD1 | many | TRBJ2-7
TGTGCCAGCTCACCACAGGGACAGGGGAATGGCTACACCTTC | CASSPQGQGNGYTF | TRBV18 | TRBD1 | . | TRBJ1-2
TGTGCCAGCAGTTCCCTGGGGTGGGGACAGCCCACCGGGGAGCTGTTTTTT | CASSSLGWGQPTGELFF | TRBV6-5 | TRBD1 | few | TRBJ2-2